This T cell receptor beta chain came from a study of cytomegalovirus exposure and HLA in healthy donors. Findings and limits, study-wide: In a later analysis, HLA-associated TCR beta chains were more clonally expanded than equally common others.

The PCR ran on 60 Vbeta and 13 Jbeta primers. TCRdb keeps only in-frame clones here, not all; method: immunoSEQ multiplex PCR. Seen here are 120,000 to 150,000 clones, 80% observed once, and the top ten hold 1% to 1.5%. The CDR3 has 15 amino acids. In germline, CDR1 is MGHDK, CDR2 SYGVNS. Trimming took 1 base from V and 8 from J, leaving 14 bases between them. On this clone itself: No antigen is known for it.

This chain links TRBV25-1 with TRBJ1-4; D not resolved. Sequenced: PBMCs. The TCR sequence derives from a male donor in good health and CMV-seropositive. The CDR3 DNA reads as TGTGCCAGCAGTGAATCGATAGCCAAGATAGAAAAACTGTTTTTT. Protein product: CASSESIAKIEKLFF.